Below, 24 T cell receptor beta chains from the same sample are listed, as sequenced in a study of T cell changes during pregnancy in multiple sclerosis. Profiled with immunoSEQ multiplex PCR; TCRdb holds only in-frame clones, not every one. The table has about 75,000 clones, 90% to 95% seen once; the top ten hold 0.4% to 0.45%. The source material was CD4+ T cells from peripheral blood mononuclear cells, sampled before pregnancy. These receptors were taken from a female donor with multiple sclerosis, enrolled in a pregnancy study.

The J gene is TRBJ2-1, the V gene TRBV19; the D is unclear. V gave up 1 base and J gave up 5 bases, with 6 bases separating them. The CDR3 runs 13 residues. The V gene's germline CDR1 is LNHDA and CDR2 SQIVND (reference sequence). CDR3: CASSIGSHNEQFF. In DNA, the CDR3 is TGTGCCAGTAGTATAGGTAGCCACAATGAGCAGTTCTTC.

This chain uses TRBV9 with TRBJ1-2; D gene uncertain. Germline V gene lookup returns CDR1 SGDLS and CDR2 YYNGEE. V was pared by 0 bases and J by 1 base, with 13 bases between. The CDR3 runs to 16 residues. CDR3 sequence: CASSVEVWADNYGYTF. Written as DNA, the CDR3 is TGTGCCAGCAGCGTAGAGGTCTGGGCAGATAACTATGGCTACACCTTC. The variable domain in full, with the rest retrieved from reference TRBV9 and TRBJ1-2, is DSGVTQTPKHLITATGQRVTLRCSPRSGDLSVYWYQQSLDQGLQFLIQYYNGEERAKGNILERFSAQQFPDLHSELNLSSLELGDSALYFCASSVEVWADNYGYTFGSGTRLTVV.

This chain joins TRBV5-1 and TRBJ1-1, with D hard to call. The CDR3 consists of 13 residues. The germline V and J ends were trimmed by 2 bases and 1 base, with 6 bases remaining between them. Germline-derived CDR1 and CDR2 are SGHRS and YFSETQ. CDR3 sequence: CASSLEGNTEAFF. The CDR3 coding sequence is TGCGCCAGCAGCTTAGAGGGGAACACTGAAGCTTTCTTT.

For the CDR3, the DNA is TGTGCCAGCAGCCCACAGGGGGCCAATTCACCCCTCCACTTT. Protein: CASSPQGANSPLHF. The chain carries TRBV27 and TRBJ1-6; 9 bases fit TRBD1. The CDR3 spans 14 residues. The ends lost 6 bases at V and 7 bases at J; junction bases unmatched: 4. Germline CDR1 reads MNHEY; CDR2 reads SMNVEV (reference sequence).

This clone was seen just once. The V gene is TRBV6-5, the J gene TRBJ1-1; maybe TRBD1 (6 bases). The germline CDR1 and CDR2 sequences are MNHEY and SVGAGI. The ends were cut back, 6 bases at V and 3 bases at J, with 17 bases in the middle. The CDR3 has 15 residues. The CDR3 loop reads CASRGAGSGDTEAFF. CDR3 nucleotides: TGTGCCAGCAGGGGGGCAGGGAGTGGTGACACTGAAGCTTTCTTT.

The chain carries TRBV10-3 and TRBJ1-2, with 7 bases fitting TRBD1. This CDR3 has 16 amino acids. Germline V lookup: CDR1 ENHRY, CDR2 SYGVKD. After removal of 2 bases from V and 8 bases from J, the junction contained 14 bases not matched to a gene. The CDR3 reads CAISEPTRQGRRGYTF. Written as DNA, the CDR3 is TGTGCCATCAGTGAGCCCACTCGACAGGGACGGAGGGGCTACACCTTC.

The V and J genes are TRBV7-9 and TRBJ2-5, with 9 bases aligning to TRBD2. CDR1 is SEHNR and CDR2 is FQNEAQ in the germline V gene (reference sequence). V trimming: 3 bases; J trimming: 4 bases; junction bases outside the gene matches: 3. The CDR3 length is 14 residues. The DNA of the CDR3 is TGTGCCAGCAGCTTGCTAGCGGGGAGAGAGACCCAGTACTTC. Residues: CASSLLAGRETQYF.

The CDR3 sequence is CATSRQGQGTYEQYF. The CDR3 bases are TGTGCCACCAGCAGACAAGGACAGGGAACCTACGAGCAGTACTTC. The genes are TRBV15 and TRBJ2-7, with TRBD1 matching over 8 bases. The V gene's germline CDR1 is LNHNV and CDR2 YYDKDF (reference sequence). Trimming removed 2 bases from V and 2 bases from J; junction bases left unmatched: 5. The CDR3 length is 15 residues.

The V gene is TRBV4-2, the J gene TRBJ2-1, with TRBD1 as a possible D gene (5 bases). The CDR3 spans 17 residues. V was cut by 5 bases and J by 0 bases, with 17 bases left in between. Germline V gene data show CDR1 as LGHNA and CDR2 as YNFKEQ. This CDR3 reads CASSSGYRSSSYNEQFF. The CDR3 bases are TGTGCCAGCAGCAGTGGGTACAGGTCAAGCTCCTACAATGAGCAGTTCTTC.

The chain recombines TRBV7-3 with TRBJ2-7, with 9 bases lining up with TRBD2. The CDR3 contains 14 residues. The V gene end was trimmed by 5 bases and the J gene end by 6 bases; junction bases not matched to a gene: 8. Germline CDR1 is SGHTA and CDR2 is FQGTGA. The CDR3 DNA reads TGTGCCAGCAGCCTTAGCGGGGGCCCGGGCGAGCAGTACTTC. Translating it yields CASSLSGGPGEQYF.

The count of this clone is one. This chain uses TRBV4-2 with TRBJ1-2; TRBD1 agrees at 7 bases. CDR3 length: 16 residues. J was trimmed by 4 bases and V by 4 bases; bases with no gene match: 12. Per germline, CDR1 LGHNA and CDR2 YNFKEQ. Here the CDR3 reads CASSREQGGTAYGYTF. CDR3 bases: TGTGCCAGCAGCCGAGAGCAAGGGGGGACAGCCTATGGCTACACCTTC.

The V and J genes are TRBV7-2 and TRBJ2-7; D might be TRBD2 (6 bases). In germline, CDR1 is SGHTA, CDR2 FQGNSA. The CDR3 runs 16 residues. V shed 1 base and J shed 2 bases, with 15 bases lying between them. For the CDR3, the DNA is TGTGCCAGCAGCTTAGGAGGTGAGCGGGCTGCCTACGAGCAGTACTTC. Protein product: CASSLGGERAAYEQYF.

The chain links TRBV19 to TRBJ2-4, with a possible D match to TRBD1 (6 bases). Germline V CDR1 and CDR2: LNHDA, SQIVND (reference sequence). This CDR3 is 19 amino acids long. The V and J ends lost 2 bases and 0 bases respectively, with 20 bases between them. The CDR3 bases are TGTGCCAGTAGTATACCCGCCATTTCGACAGGAGTAGCCAAAAACATTCAGTACTTC. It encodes CASSIPAISTGVAKNIQYF.

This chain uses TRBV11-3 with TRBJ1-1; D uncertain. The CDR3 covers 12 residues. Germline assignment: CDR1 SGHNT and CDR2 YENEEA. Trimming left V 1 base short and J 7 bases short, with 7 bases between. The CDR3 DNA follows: TGTGCCAGCAGCTTAGGATTGAGTGAAGCTTTCTTT. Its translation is CASSLGLSEAFF.

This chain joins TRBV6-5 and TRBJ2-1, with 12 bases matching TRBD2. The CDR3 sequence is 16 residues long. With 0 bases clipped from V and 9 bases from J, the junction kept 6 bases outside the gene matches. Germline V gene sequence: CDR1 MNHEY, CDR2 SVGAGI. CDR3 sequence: CASSYSSSGRVLEQFF. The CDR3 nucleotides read TGTGCCAGCAGTTACTCTTCTAGCGGGAGGGTACTTGAGCAGTTCTTC.

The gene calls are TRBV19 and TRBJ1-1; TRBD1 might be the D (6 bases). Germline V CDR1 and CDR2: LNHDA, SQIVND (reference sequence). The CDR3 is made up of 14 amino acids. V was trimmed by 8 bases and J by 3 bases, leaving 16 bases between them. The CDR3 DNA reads TGTGCCAGTGGGGACCTCGACAGGTACACTGAAGCTTTCTTT. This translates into CASGDLDRYTEAFF.

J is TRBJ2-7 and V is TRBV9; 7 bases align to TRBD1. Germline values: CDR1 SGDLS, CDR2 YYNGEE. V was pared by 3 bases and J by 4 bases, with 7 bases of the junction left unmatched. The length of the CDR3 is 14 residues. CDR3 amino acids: CASSASSTGYEQYF. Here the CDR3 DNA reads TGTGCCAGCAGCGCCAGCTCGACAGGGTACGAGCAGTACTTC.

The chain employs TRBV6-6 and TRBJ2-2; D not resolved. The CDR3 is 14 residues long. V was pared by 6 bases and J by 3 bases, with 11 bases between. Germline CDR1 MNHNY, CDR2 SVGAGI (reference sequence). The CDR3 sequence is CASSLRMDTGELFF. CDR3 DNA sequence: TGTGCCAGCAGCCTCAGGATGGACACCGGGGAGCTGTTTTTT.

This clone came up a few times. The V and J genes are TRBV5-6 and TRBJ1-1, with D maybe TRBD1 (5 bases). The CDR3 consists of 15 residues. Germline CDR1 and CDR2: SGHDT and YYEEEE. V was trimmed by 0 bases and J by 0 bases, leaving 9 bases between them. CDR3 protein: CASSLVSRVNTEAFF. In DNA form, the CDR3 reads TGTGCCAGCAGCTTGGTAAGCAGGGTGAACACTGAAGCTTTCTTT.

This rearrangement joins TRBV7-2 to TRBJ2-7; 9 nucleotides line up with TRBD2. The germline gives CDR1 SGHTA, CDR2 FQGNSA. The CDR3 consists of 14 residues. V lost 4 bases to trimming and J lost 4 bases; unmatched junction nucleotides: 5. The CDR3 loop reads CASSYGGGAYEQYF. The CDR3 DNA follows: TGTGCCAGCAGCTACGGCGGGGGGGCGTACGAGCAGTACTTC.

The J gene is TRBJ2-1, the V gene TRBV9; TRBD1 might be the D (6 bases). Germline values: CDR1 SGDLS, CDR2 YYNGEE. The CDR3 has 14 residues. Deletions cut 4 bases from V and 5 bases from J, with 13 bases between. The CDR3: CASSPPGTNNEQFF. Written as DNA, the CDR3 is TGTGCCAGCAGCCCCCCCGGGACAAACAATGAGCAGTTCTTC.

The CDR3, as DNA: TGTGCCACCAGCAGATGGGGGACAGGGGATGCTTACGAGCAGTACTTC. Protein: CATSRWGTGDAYEQYF. The chain has TRBV15 and TRBJ2-7; 10 bases match TRBD1. V lost 2 bases, J lost 4 bases, and 8 bases stayed unmatched. Germline CDR1 reads LNHNV; CDR2 reads YYDKDF (reference sequence). The CDR3 extends over 16 amino acids.

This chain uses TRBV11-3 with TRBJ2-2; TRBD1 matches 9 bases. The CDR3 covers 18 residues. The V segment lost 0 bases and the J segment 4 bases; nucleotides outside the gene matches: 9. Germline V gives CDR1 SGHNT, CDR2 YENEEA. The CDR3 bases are TGTGCCAGCAGCTTAGACGGTCGGGACAGGGCAAGCACCGGGGAGCTGTTTTTT. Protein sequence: CASSLDGRDRASTGELFF.

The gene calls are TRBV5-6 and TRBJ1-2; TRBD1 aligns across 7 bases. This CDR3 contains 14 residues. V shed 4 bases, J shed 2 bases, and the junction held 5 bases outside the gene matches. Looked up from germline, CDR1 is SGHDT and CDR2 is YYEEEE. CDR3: CASSPQGQNYGYTF. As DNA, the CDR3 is TGTGCCAGCAGCCCCCAGGGACAGAACTATGGCTACACCTTC.